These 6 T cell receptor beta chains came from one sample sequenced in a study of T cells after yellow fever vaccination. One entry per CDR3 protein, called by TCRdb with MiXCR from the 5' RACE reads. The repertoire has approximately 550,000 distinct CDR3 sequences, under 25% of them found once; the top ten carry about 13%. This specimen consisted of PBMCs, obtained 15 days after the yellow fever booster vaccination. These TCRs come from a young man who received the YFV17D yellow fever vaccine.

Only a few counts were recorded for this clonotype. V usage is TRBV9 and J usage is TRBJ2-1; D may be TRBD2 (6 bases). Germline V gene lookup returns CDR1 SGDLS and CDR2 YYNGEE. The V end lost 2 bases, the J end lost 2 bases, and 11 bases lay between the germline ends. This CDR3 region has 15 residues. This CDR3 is CASSVVAEAYNEQFF. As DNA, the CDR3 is TGTGCCAGCAGCGTCGTAGCGGAAGCCTACAATGAGCAGTTCTTC.

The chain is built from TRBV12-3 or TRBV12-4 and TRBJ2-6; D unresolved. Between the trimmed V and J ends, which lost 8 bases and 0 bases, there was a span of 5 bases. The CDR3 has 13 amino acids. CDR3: CASGDSGANVLTF. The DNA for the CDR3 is TGTGCCAGCGGAGACTCTGGGGCCAACGTCCTGACTTTC.

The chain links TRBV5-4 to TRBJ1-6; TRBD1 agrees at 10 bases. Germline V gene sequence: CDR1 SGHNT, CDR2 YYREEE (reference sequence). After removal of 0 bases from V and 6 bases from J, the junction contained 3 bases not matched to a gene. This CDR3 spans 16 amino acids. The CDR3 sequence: CASSLAGQGVNSPLHF. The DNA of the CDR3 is TGTGCCAGCAGCTTGGCCGGACAGGGGGTTAATTCACCCCTCCACTTT.

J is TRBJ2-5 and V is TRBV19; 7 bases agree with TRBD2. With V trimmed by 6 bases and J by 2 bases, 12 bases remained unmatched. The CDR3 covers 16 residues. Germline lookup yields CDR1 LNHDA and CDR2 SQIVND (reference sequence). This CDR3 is CASRGRRASGQETQYF. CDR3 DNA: TGTGCCAGTAGGGGCAGGCGGGCTAGCGGTCAAGAGACCCAGTACTTC. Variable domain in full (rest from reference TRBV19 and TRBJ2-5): DGGITQSPKYLFRKEGQNVTLSCEQNLNHDAMYWYRQDPGQGLRLIYYSQIVNDFQKGDIAEGYSVSREKKESFPLTVTSAQKNPTAFYLCASRGRRASGQETQYFGPGTRLLVL.

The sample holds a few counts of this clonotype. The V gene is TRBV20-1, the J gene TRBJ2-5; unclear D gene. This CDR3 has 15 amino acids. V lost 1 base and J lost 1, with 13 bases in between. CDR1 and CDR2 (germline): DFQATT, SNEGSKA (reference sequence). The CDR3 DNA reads TGCAGTGCTAGAGTTCGGTTCCCCACCCAAGAGACCCAGTACTTC. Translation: CSARVRFPTQETQYF.

The CDR3 nucleotides read TGTGCCTGGAGTGAAGTGGGCGCTTCTGGGGCCAACGTCCTGACTTTC. Residues: CAWSEVGASGANVLTF. The chain couples TRBV30 to TRBJ2-6; D is unclear. V was pared by 1 base and J by 1 base, with 11 bases between. CDR3 length equals 16 residues. CDR1 is GTSNPN and CDR2 is SVGIG in the germline V gene (reference sequence). Filled out from reference TRBV30 and TRBJ2-6, the complete variable domain reads SQTIHQWPATLVQPVGSPLSLECTVEGTSNPNLYWYRQAAGRGLQLLFYSVGIGQISSEVPQNLSASRPQDRQFILSSKKLLLSDSGFYLCAWSEVGASGANVLTFGAGSRLTVL.